Listed below are T cell receptor beta chains from one sample, sequenced in a study of a mutant IDH1 vaccine in newly diagnosed glioma. Their cognate antigens are unknown. Some clones are missing from TCRdb's copy, which holds only in-frame ones; the method was immunoSEQ multiplex PCR. The profile shows fewer than 35,000 clones, 90% of them singletons. The sample was PBMCs, taken from a glioma patient whose treatment included an IDH1 peptide vaccine. These receptors originate from a man aged 18 to 29 with glioma. Both conserved end residues are part of each CDR3. The order of the fields is clone size, J gene, V gene, D gene, CDR3 protein, CDR3 DNA. D genes are given only for firm matches. Size is omitted from some rows. Given values are once, few, many or a class for expanded clones.

. | TRBJ2-2 | TRBV14 | . | CASSPDYRGRELFF | TGTGCCAGCAGCCCGGACTACCGGGGGAGGGAGCTGTTTTTT
. | TRBJ2-1 | TRBV29-1 | . | CSAQGPSYNEQFF | TGCAGTGCTCAGGGCCCATCCTACAATGAGCAGTTCTTC
. | TRBJ2-1 | TRBV29-1 | . | CSGTGTSDYNEQFF | TGCAGCGGTACCGGGACGTCCGATTACAATGAGCAGTTCTTC
. | TRBJ1-4 | TRBV5-1 | TRBD1 | CASSSGQGGEKLFF | TGCGCCAGCAGCTCAGGACAGGGCGGTGAAAAACTGTTTTTT
. | TRBJ1-3 | TRBV5-1 | TRBD1 | CASSLTGTGSGNTIYF | TGCGCCAGCAGCTTAACCGGGACAGGGTCCGGAAACACCATATATTTT
. | TRBJ2-5 | TRBV6-5 | . | CASSQWETQYF | TGTGCCAGCAGCCAATGGGAGACCCAGTACTTC
. | TRBJ1-3 | TRBV25-1 | . | CASSERAPAGTIYF | TGTGCCAGCAGTGAGAGGGCTCCCGCTGGCACCATATATTTT
. | TRBJ1-2 | TRBV5-4 | TRBD1 | CASSFARTGANYPYGYTF | TGTGCCAGCAGCTTTGCTAGGACAGGGGCGAACTACCCCTATGGCTACACCTTC
once | TRBJ1-1 | TRBV27 | . | CASSTTTVEMNTEAFF | TGTGCCAGCAGTACTACGACGGTAGAGATGAACACTGAAGCTTTCTTT
. | TRBJ2-4 | TRBV9 | . | CASSVEATLNIQYF | TGTGCCAGCAGCGTAGAGGCTACCTTAAACATTCAGTACTTC
. | TRBJ1-4 | TRBV4-1 | . | CASSPTPTATNEKLFF | TGCGCCAGCAGCCCTACCCCGACAGCAACTAATGAAAAACTGTTTTTT
. | TRBJ1-1 | TRBV4-2 | . | CASSQDKVRNTEAFF | TGTGCCAGCAGCCAAGATAAGGTCAGGAACACTGAAGCTTTCTTT
. | TRBJ2-5 | TRBV23-1 | TRBD1 | CASSQSSPGQVTGEETQYF | TGCGCCAGCAGTCAATCGAGTCCCGGACAGGTGACGGGCGAAGAGACCCAGTACTTC
. | TRBJ2-1 | TRBV6-4 | TRBD1 | CASSDEGASSYNEQFF | TGTGCCAGCAGTGACGAGGGGGCAAGCTCCTACAATGAGCAGTTCTTC
. | TRBJ1-2 | TRBV4-2 | . | CASKTTEKNYGYTF | TGTGCCAGCAAAACGACAGAGAAAAACTATGGCTACACCTTC
. | TRBJ1-1 | TRBV20-1 | . | CSVGTEAFF | TGCAGTGTGGGCACTGAAGCTTTCTTT
. | TRBJ2-2 | TRBV27 | . | CASSSGLNTGELFF | TGTGCCAGCAGTTCGGGACTCAACACCGGGGAGCTGTTTTTT
. | TRBJ2-7 | TRBV6-6 | TRBD1 | CASISGTGLREQYF | TGTGCCAGCATCTCCGGGACAGGGTTGCGAGAGCAGTACTTC
. | TRBJ2-4 | TRBV5-4 | TRBD1 | CASSPRDSAKNIQYF | TGTGCCAGCAGCCCCAGGGACAGTGCCAAAAACATTCAGTACTTC
. | TRBJ1-3 | TRBV30 | . | CALTTGLPGNTIYF | TGTGCCTTGACAACCGGTCTTCCTGGAAACACCATATATTTT
once | TRBJ2-2 | TRBV5-4 | . | CASSPQGNTGELFF | TGTGCCAGCAGCCCACAGGGGAACACCGGGGAGCTGTTTTTT
. | TRBJ2-5 | TRBV7-8 | . | CASSQRRTQETQYF | TGTGCCAGCAGCCAGCGACGGACCCAAGAGACCCAGTACTTC
. | TRBJ2-2 | TRBV9 | . | CASSVARGELFF | TGTGCCAGCAGCGTAGCCAGGGGGGAGCTGTTTTTT
. | TRBJ2-3 | TRBV7-8 | TRBD2 | CASSLGAGGPDTQYF | TGTGCCAGCAGCTTGGGAGCGGGAGGGCCAGATACGCAGTATTTT
. | TRBJ1-2 | TRBV19 | . | CASSPRGPGYGYTF | TGTGCCAGTAGCCCGCGAGGCCCTGGCTATGGCTACACCTTC
few | TRBJ2-3 | TRBV15 | . | CATSPRGVEADTQYF | TGTGCCACCAGTCCGAGGGGGGTGGAGGCAGATACGCAGTATTTT
. | TRBJ2-3 | TRBV6-4 | TRBD2 | CASSGLAGPTDTQYF | TGTGCCAGCAGTGGTCTAGCGGGACCTACAGATACGCAGTATTTT
. | TRBJ1-3 | TRBV25-1 | . | CASSSRATGNTIYF | TGTGCCAGCAGCAGCAGGGCGACTGGAAACACCATATATTTT
. | TRBJ2-2 | TRBV2 | TRBD2 | CASKQSGSNTGELFF | TGTGCCAGCAAACAGAGCGGGAGCAACACCGGGGAGCTGTTTTTT
. | TRBJ2-1 | TRBV7-9 | . | CASSSLVEQFF | TGTGCCAGCAGCTCGCTGGTCGAGCAGTTCTTC
once | TRBJ2-3 | TRBV27 | . | CASSLIGVGDTQYF | TGTGCCAGCAGTTTAATAGGGGTAGGAGATACGCAGTATTTT
. | TRBJ1-1 | TRBV7-2 | . | CASSLRGAGTEAFF | TGTGCCAGCAGCTTACGGGGGGCGGGGACTGAAGCTTTCTTT
. | TRBJ1-1 | TRBV29-1 | . | CSVALGKNTEAFF | TGCAGCGTTGCCCTTGGGAAGAACACTGAAGCTTTCTTT
. | TRBJ2-7 | TRBV4-2 | TRBD2 | CASSLRLAGSYEQYF | TGTGCCAGCAGCCTAAGACTAGCGGGTTCCTACGAGCAGTACTTC
. | TRBJ2-5 | TRBV9 | TRBD1 | CASSVAGQGAGETQYF | TGTGCCAGCAGCGTAGCTGGACAGGGGGCGGGGGAGACCCAGTACTTC
. | TRBJ1-1 | TRBV29-1 | . | CSVEGREGTEAFF | TGCAGCGTTGAAGGCAGGGAGGGCACTGAAGCTTTCTTT
. | TRBJ1-2 | TRBV2 | . | CASSRGSGYTF | TGTGCCAGCAGTCGTGGCAGTGGCTACACCTTC
. | TRBJ1-1 | TRBV19 | . | CASSTGNTEAFF | TGTGCCAGTAGTACGGGGAACACTGAAGCTTTCTTT
. | TRBJ1-5 | TRBV19 | TRBD1 | CASSTRDRGYNQPQHF | TGTGCCAGTAGTACCCGGGACAGGGGATACAATCAGCCCCAGCATTTT
. | TRBJ1-2 | TRBV29-1 | . | CSGLQGSYGYTF | TGCAGCGGCCTACAGGGTTCCTATGGCTACACCTTC
. | TRBJ2-3 | TRBV2 | . | CASRNWGTTDTQYF | TGTGCCAGCCGTAATTGGGGGACCACAGATACGCAGTATTTT
. | TRBJ1-1 | TRBV30 | . | CAWSVRTPRTNEAFF | TGTGCCTGGAGTGTAAGAACTCCTCGAACAAATGAAGCTTTCTTT
. | TRBJ2-7 | TRBV20-1 | . | CSARFLGEQYF | TGCAGTGCTAGATTTCTCGGCGAGCAGTACTTC
. | TRBJ1-1 | TRBV9 | . | CASSAQALNTEAFF | TGTGCCAGCAGCGCTCAGGCCTTGAACACTGAAGCTTTCTTT